The 21 T cell receptor beta chains below come from one sample, sequenced in a study of T-cell memory formation after mild COVID-19. TCRdb reprocessed the 5' RACE reads with MiXCR, giving one entry per CDR3 protein. The table records around 250,000 distinct CDR3 sequences, 9.4% of them present only once. Sample: PBMCs or a T cell subset sorted from them (not recorded which). All receptors derive from a man aged 18 to 30 who had mild COVID-19 (a few samples of this study predate the infection). Cell type and time point are not known.

This clonotype was counted between two and nine times. In nucleotides, the CDR3 is TGTGCCAGCAGCTCGCGACAGGGGCTCTCTGGAAACACCATATATTTT. It is translated as CASSSRQGLSGNTIYF. The rearrangement joins TRBV9 to TRBJ1-3, with TRBD1 identical over 8 bases. Germline CDR1 reads SGDLS; CDR2 reads YYNGEE. The CDR3 has 16 amino acids. V trimming: 4 bases; J trimming: 0 bases; junction bases outside the gene matches: 6.

This clonotype was detected only a few times. This chain connects TRBV12-3 or TRBV12-4 to TRBJ1-5; D call uncertain. There are 12 residues in the CDR3. Trimming removed 7 bases from V and 5 bases from J, with 9 bases in between. For the CDR3, the DNA is TGTGCCAGCACCGCCGGTTATCAGCCCCAGCATTTT. Residues: CASTAGYQPQHF.

The chain is built from TRBV4-2 and TRBJ1-1; no definite D call. The V gene's germline CDR1 is LGHNA and CDR2 YNFKEQ. This CDR3 spans 14 amino acids. Trimming cost V 1 base and J 5 bases, with 11 bases left between them. CDR3 coding DNA: TGTGCCAGCAGCCAAGTGGAGGATACGACTGAAGCTTTCTTT. It specifies CASSQVEDTTEAFF.

This clonotype was observed a few times. This chain joins TRBV24-1 and TRBJ1-5; D remains ambiguous. The CDR3 extends over 13 amino acids. With 2 bases removed from V and 5 bases from J, the gap between germline ends came to 6 bases. Germline V CDR1 and CDR2: KGHDR, SFDVKD. The CDR3, as DNA: TGTGCCACCAGTGATTCCGGAGATCAGCCCCAGCATTTT. As protein: CATSDSGDQPQHF.

J is TRBJ2-5 and V is TRBV5-1, with a tentative D call TRBD2 (6 bases). Trimming took off 7 bases at V and 2 bases at J, with 12 bases between the two ends. Germline V gene data show CDR1 as SGHRS and CDR2 as YFSETQ. The CDR3 has 13 residues. The DNA for the CDR3 is TGCGCCAGCCGTAAAGGACTACAAGAGACCCAGTACTTC. This sequence encodes CASRKGLQETQYF.

The chain joins TRBV7-9 to TRBJ1-1; D might be TRBD1 (5 bases). V lost 5 bases and J lost 4, with 17 bases in between. From germline, CDR1 is SEHNR and CDR2 FQNEAQ (reference sequence). The CDR3 is made up of 15 amino acids. The CDR3, as DNA: TGTGCCAGCAGCCCCCCTCTCAAGGGGAGCACTGAAGCTTTCTTT. Translation: CASSPPLKGSTEAFF.

This clonotype was seen a few times. V is TRBV2 and J is TRBJ1-2; D perhaps matches TRBD1 (5 bases). CDR1 is SNHLY, CDR2 FYNNEI, per germline. V was trimmed by 7 bases and J by 5 bases, leaving 17 bases between them. The CDR3 spans 14 residues. The CDR3 sequence is CASKGTGTDYGYTF. CDR3 nucleotide sequence: TGTGCCAGCAAGGGGACGGGGACGGATTATGGCTACACCTTC.

The CDR3 region has the DNA TGTGCCAGCTCACCTCCCGGACAGACTAACGAGCAGTACTTC. This encodes CASSPPGQTNEQYF. The chain combines TRBV18 with TRBJ2-7; a possible D gene is TRBD1 (6 bases). From germline, CDR1 is KGHSH and CDR2 LQKENI. V gave up 3 bases and J gave up 5 bases, with 14 bases separating them. This CDR3 region has 14 residues.

CDR3 sequence: CASSSVGGPETQYF. The CDR3 coding sequence is TGTGCCAGCAGCTCCGTGGGGGGTCCGGAGACCCAGTACTTC. The V and J genes are TRBV7-3 and TRBJ2-5; a possible D gene is TRBD2 (6 bases). The CDR3 has 14 residues. Per the germline V gene, CDR1 is SGHTA and CDR2 is FQGTGA. Trimming removed 4 bases from V and 5 bases from J, with 14 bases in between. Variable domain in full (rest from reference TRBV7-3 and TRBJ2-5): GAGVSQTPSNKVTEKGKYVELRCDPISGHTALYWYRQSLGQGPEFLIYFQGTGAADDSGLPNDRFFAVRPEGSVSTLKIQRTERGDSAVYLCASSSVGGPETQYFGPGTRLLVL.

This clonotype was counted ten times or more. V gene TRBV7-9 combines with J gene TRBJ2-1; no firm D call. CDR1 and CDR2 (germline): SEHNR, FQNEAQ (reference sequence). V lost 8 bases and J 8 bases, leaving 10 bases between the germline ends. CDR3 size: 11 residues. The CDR3, as DNA: TGTGCCAGCCTTAGAGCTGATGAGCAGTTCTTC. Residues: CASLRADEQFF.

This clonotype was recorded a few times. V usage is TRBV29-1 and J usage is TRBJ1-1; tentatively, D is TRBD1 (5 bases). Germline assignment: CDR1 SQVTM and CDR2 ANQGSEA. V lost 6 bases and J lost 5, with 16 bases in between. CDR3 length equals 13 residues. CDR3 residues: CSVATRGGTEAFF. The CDR3 DNA is TGCAGCGTAGCTACCCGGGGGGGAACTGAAGCTTTCTTT.

The gene calls are TRBV6-6 and TRBJ2-5, with D uncertain. The CDR3 has 14 residues. V shed 0 bases and J shed 5 bases, with 10 bases lying between them. Germline CDR1 reads MNHNY; CDR2 reads SVGAGI (reference sequence). The CDR3 reads CASSYSNPAETQYF. The CDR3 DNA reads as TGTGCCAGCAGTTACTCTAACCCTGCTGAGACCCAGTACTTC.

This clonotype was counted between two and nine times. The chain joins TRBV6-1 to TRBJ1-5; possibly TRBD1 for D (6 bases). There are 15 residues in the CDR3. CDR1 and CDR2 (germline): MNHNS, SASEGT. Between the trimmed V and J ends, which lost 6 bases and 3 bases, there was a span of 15 bases. CDR3: CASSPVTGANQPQHF. Written as DNA, the CDR3 is TGTGCCAGCAGCCCTGTGACGGGGGCCAATCAGCCCCAGCATTTT.

The chain employs TRBV11-2 and TRBJ2-1; 7 bases are shared with TRBD2. Germline CDR1 SGHAT, CDR2 FQNNGV. Germline trimming cut 5 bases from V and 6 bases from J; bases unmatched to any gene: 19. CDR3 length: 18 residues. The CDR3 bases are TGTGCCAGCAGCCCCGTGGGGGGGGGAGCGTCACAAGGCAATGAGCAGTTCTTC. As protein: CASSPVGGGASQGNEQFF.

Concerning this clonotype: Germline and junction disagree at one end, which may indicate a read error. This chain uses TRBV19 with TRBJ1-1; TRBD1 matches at 7 bases. The CDR3 totals 16 residues. From germline, CDR1 is LNHDA and CDR2 SQIVND (reference sequence). The CDR3 spells CASTDGTDRMNTDAFF. CDR3 in DNA: TGTGCCAGTACCGACGGGACAGACCGAATGAACACTGATGCTTTCTTT.

This clonotype was seen ten or more times. This chain links TRBV4-1 with TRBJ1-5; no firm D call. CDR3 length equals 15 residues. Trimming shortened V by 1 base and J by 4 bases, and 11 bases separated the two germline ends. Germline CDR1 MGHRA, CDR2 YSYEKL. The CDR3 DNA follows: TGCGCCAGCAGCCAAGTGGTATCGGGGAATCAGCCCCAGCATTTT. Its protein product is CASSQVVSGNQPQHF.

This clonotype occurred a few times. The rearrangement uses TRBV5-5 and TRBJ2-1, with D perhaps given as TRBD1 or TRBD2 (5 bases each). V gave up 4 bases and J gave up 6 bases, with 17 bases separating them. Germline CDR1 SGHKS, CDR2 YYEKEE (reference sequence). This CDR3 contains 15 residues. The CDR3 spells CASSGDGMNINEQFF. CDR3 DNA: TGTGCCAGCAGCGGGGACGGGATGAATATCAATGAGCAGTTCTTC.

This clonotype was observed at least ten times. The J gene is TRBJ2-7, the V gene TRBV4-3, with TRBD1 identical over 7 bases. Looked up from germline, CDR1 is LGHNA and CDR2 is YSLEER. Trimming removed 1 base from V and 2 bases from J; junction bases left unmatched: 8. The CDR3 is 16 amino acids. Here the CDR3 reads CASSQAADRGPYEQYV. The DNA for the CDR3 is TGCGCCAGCAGCCAAGCGGCCGATAGGGGGCCCTACGAGCAGTACGTC.

This clonotype was seen a handful of times. This chain uses TRBV15 with TRBJ1-1; D is unclear. Germline V gives CDR1 LNHNV, CDR2 YYDKDF (reference sequence). There are 13 residues in the CDR3. V lost 4 bases and J 4 bases, leaving 10 bases between the germline ends. The CDR3 DNA reads as TGTGCCACCAGCATACCGATGGGCACTGAAGCTTTCTTT. It codes for CATSIPMGTEAFF.

The gene calls are TRBV4-3 and TRBJ2-2; D is unresolved. The germline V gene encodes CDR1 LGHNA and CDR2 YSLEER. V was pared by 0 bases and J by 7 bases, with 12 bases between. The CDR3 is 15 amino acids. Here the CDR3 DNA reads TGCGCCAGCAGCCAAGATTCCGTGGGATTCGGGGAGCTGTTTTTT. Protein sequence: CASSQDSVGFGELFF.

This clonotype has only a few counts. This rearrangement joins TRBV2 to TRBJ1-1, with D uncertain. Trimming cost V 4 bases and J 0 bases, with 9 bases left between them. Germline V gene data show CDR1 as SNHLY and CDR2 as FYNNEI. The CDR3 runs 14 residues. CDR3 protein: CASSGMIMNTEAFF. CDR3 nucleotide sequence: TGTGCCAGCAGTGGTATGATAATGAACACTGAAGCTTTCTTT.